A single sample is the source of the 25 T cell receptor beta chains below, sequenced in a study of blood T cells in healthy people across ages (dated by TCRdb to between 2014 and 2017). Receptor libraries were prepared by 5' RACE. The data were produced on an Illumina HiSeq 2500. A second roughly 7 to 12 cycle PCR used a sample-barcoded 5' primer and a J-beta primer mix. TCRdb reworked the public reads: Q25 trimming with fastp, MiXCR clone assembly, productive beta chains retained. Identical CDR3 proteins give one entry, which carries the most common genes and DNA. The sample table records around 1,000,000 distinct CDR3 sequences; about 23% of these occur just once. The ten largest clones represent 0.65% to 0.75% of the sample. A further study also used this sample, focusing on T cells of mothers and their children.

The sample was blood. All receptors come from a girl aged 2-9 years in good health.

This clonotype appeared a few times. The genes are TRBV5-1 and TRBJ2-7; a possible D gene is TRBD2 (5 bases). Germline V lookup: CDR1 SGHRS, CDR2 YFSETQ. CDR3 length equals 14 residues. Deletions cut 4 bases from V and 1 base from J, with 12 bases between. The CDR3 DNA is TGCGCCAGCAGCCCCCGGACTCCATCCTACGAGCAGTACTTC. This gives the protein CASSPRTPSYEQYF.

The J gene is TRBJ2-3, the V gene TRBV4-1, with TRBD2 identical over 14 bases. J lost 6 bases, V lost 0 bases, and 8 bases had no gene match. CDR3 length: 18 residues. Germline V gives CDR1 MGHRA, CDR2 YSYEKL. The CDR3 spells CASSQDRTSGGRSDTQYF. The CDR3 bases are TGCGCCAGCAGCCAAGATAGGACTAGCGGGGGGAGGTCCGATACGCAGTATTTT.

The chain uses TRBV25-1 and TRBJ2-1; TRBD1 matches 8 bases. This CDR3 is built from 15 residues. Germline lookup yields CDR1 MGHDK and CDR2 SYGVNS. J gave up 3 bases and V 1 base, and 2 bases lay outside the gene matches. Written as DNA, the CDR3 is TGTGCCAGCAGTGAATCACAGGGGGGCTACAATGAGCAGTTCTTC. Protein sequence: CASSESQGGYNEQFF.

The genes are TRBV28 and TRBJ2-7, with 8 bases that match TRBD1. The germline V gene encodes CDR1 MDHEN and CDR2 SYDVKM. This CDR3 comprises 13 residues. Unmatched junction bases numbered 5, after V lost 8 bases and J lost 2 bases. For the CDR3, the DNA is TGTGCCAGCGGGACAGGAGAACCCTACGAGCAGTACTTC. Translated, it gives CASGTGEPYEQYF.

Note on this clonotype: At one end, the junction sequence differs from germline, possibly due to a read error. The CDR3 sequence: CASSLRGQPPWYNF. CDR3 sequence (DNA): TGTGCCAGCAGCTTAAGGGGTCAACCACCTTGGTACAACTTC. The chain joins TRBV7-2 to TRBJ1-2; a possible D gene is TRBD1 (5 bases). Germline values: CDR1 SGHTA, CDR2 FQGNSA. The CDR3 length is 14 residues.

The rearrangement uses TRBV29-1 and TRBJ2-5, with 8 bases matching TRBD2. The CDR3 sequence is 15 residues long. Germline assignment: CDR1 SQVTM and CDR2 ANQGSEA. Unmatched junction bases numbered 11, after V lost 4 bases and J lost 4 bases. The CDR3 DNA reads TGCAGCGTTGCCCTGGCGGGGGGATCCCGAGAGACCCAGTACTTC. It specifies CSVALAGGSRETQYF.

This clonotype turned up a few times. This chain uses TRBV6-5 with TRBJ1-5; tentative D call: TRBD1 (6 bases). Germline CDR1 is MNHEY and CDR2 is SVGAGI. This CDR3 is built from 14 residues. Trimming took off 2 bases at V and 6 bases at J, with 11 bases between the two ends. The CDR3 bases are TGTGCCAGCAGTTACGGGGGGGCAGGTCAGCCCCAGCATTTT. This codes for CASSYGGAGQPQHF.

This clonotype was counted only a few times. V and J are TRBV20-1 and TRBJ2-1; D is perhaps TRBD1 or TRBD2 (5 bases each). V was trimmed by 1 base and J by 14 bases, leaving 12 bases between them. CDR1 is DFQATT and CDR2 is SNEGSKA in the germline V gene (reference sequence). The CDR3 sequence is 11 residues long. The DNA for the CDR3 is TGCAGTGCTAGAGCCGCAGGGCGGGAGTTCTTC. Translating it yields CSARAAGREFF.

Details on this clonotype: This CDR3 is missing its conserved last phenylalanine or tryptophan, likely due to a read error. The chain joins TRBV2 to TRBJ2-5; tentatively, D is TRBD1 (5 bases). This CDR3 comprises 15 residues. Germline-derived CDR1 and CDR2 are SNHLY and FYNNEI. V was pared by 4 bases and J by 0 bases, with 12 bases between. The CDR3 nucleotides are TGTGCCAGCAGTGGGGGCGGTTCGTACCAAGAGACCCAGTACTCC. Translating gives CASSGGGSYQETQYS.

The chain employs TRBV4-2 and TRBJ2-5, with TRBD2 identical over 11 bases. The tail of the sequence fits TRBJ2-7 better, so the J call may be wrong. The germline CDR1 and CDR2 sequences are LGHNA and YNFKEQ. The CDR3 contains 18 residues. The CDR3 DNA reads as TGTGCCAGCAGCCAGTCCATCCGGACTAGCGGGTATAGTTACGAGCAGTACTTC. Residues: CASSQSIRTSGYSYEQYF.

Turning to this clonotype: The junction and the germline gene differ at one end; a read error may be behind it. V and J are TRBV5-1 and TRBJ2-1; TRBD1 or TRBD2 may be the D gene (5 bases each). CDR1 and CDR2 from the germline V gene are SGHRS and YFSETQ. There are 15 residues in the CDR3. The CDR3 DNA reads as TGCGCCAGCAGCTTGGTGGGGACCCCCTACGATGAGCAGTTCTTC. Its protein is CASSLVGTPYDEQFF.

The rearrangement links TRBV5-5 to TRBJ2-7, with D uncertain. This CDR3 contains 13 residues. The ends were cut back, 4 bases at V and 0 bases at J, with 8 bases in the middle. Germline-derived CDR1 and CDR2 are SGHKS and YYEKEE (reference sequence). The CDR3 loop reads CASSDRYSYEQYF. CDR3 DNA sequence: TGTGCCAGCAGCGACCGGTACTCCTACGAGCAGTACTTC.

This clonotype was counted between two and nine times. The CDR3 loop is CSARSLGLAGGQETQYF. The CDR3 DNA follows: TGCAGTGCTAGATCCCTTGGACTAGCGGGAGGGCAGGAGACCCAGTACTTC. The genes are TRBV20-1 and TRBJ2-5; 15 bases are shared with TRBD2. From germline, CDR1 is DFQATT and CDR2 SNEGSKA (reference sequence). This CDR3 spans 17 amino acids. Trimming cost V 2 bases and J 5 bases; bases outside gene matches: 9.

This sequence joins TRBV4-3 and TRBJ2-5; TRBD1 aligns across 8 bases. This CDR3 region has 15 residues. The V segment lost 0 bases and the J segment 4 bases; nucleotides outside the gene matches: 4. Germline CDR1 LGHNA, CDR2 YSLEER. Written as DNA, the CDR3 is TGCGCCAGCAGCCAAGAACAGGGGGTCGGAGAGACCCAGTACTTC. This sequence encodes CASSQEQGVGETQYF.

This sequence joins TRBV7-8 and TRBJ1-5; D ambiguous. CDR3 size: 16 residues. Per the germline V gene, CDR1 is SGHVS and CDR2 is FQNEAQ. V gave up 0 bases and J gave up 5 bases, with 14 bases separating them. Here the CDR3 DNA reads TGTGCCAGCAGCTTAGCTGATTCGGTGAGCTATCAGCCCCAGCATTTT. It yields the protein CASSLADSVSYQPQHF.

The chain's CDR3 is CSARNYGTPPTDTQHF. The CDR3 DNA sequence: TGCAGTGCTAGAAACTACGGGACTCCACCCACAGATACGCAGCATTTT. V usage is TRBV20-1 and J usage is TRBJ2-3; TRBD1 is a possible D gene (5 bases). The DNA end lines up better with TRBJ1-5; the J call may be wrong. Germline CDR1 and CDR2: DFQATT and SNEGSKA (reference sequence). This CDR3 spans 16 amino acids.

This clonotype occurred a few times. CDR3 protein: CASSLTDNNYEQYF. As DNA, the CDR3 is TGTGCCAGCAGCTTAACCGACAACAACTACGAGCAGTACTTC. The rearrangement links TRBV7-2 to TRBJ2-7; no reliable D call. The CDR3 contains 14 residues. V shed 2 bases and J shed 3 bases, with 11 bases lying between them. CDR1 and CDR2 from the germline V gene are SGHTA and FQGNSA.

The chain uses TRBV5-5 and TRBJ1-5; D might be TRBD1 (5 bases). This CDR3 spans 16 amino acids. Between the trimmed V and J ends, which lost 4 bases and 3 bases, there was a span of 17 bases. CDR1 is SGHKS and CDR2 is YYEKEE in the germline V gene (reference sequence). The CDR3 is CASSLPDKGINQPQHF. CDR3 coding DNA: TGTGCCAGCAGCCTCCCGGACAAAGGAATCAATCAGCCCCAGCATTTT.

The chain carries TRBV20-1 and TRBJ2-3, with D possibly being TRBD2 (6 bases). CDR1 is DFQATT and CDR2 is SNEGSKA in the germline V gene (reference sequence). The ends were cut back, 5 bases at V and 2 bases at J, with 17 bases in the middle. The CDR3 length is 15 residues. The CDR3: CSAERLDTITDTQYF. The CDR3 bases are TGCAGTGCTGAAAGACTAGATACTATCACAGATACGCAGTATTTT.

There are a few counts of this clonotype. Given the absence of the conserved phenylalanine or tryptophan at the CDR3 end, a read error is likely. The chain combines TRBV6-6 with TRBJ1-1; 7 bases match TRBD1. Trimming removed 0 bases from V and 7 bases from J; junction bases left unmatched: 2. Germline V lookup: CDR1 MNHNY, CDR2 SVGAGI (reference sequence). The CDR3 loop spans 13 amino acids. In DNA form, the CDR3 reads TGTGCCAGCAGTTACTCAGGGGGCAGTGAAGCTTTCTCT. This translates into CASSYSGGSEAFS.

This clonotype was counted a few times. The chain has TRBV3-1 and TRBJ1-1, with D unresolved. The V end lost 0 bases, the J end lost 0 bases, and 8 bases lay between the germline ends. This CDR3 contains 15 residues. Germline V lookup: CDR1 LGHDT, CDR2 YNNKEL (reference sequence). CDR3 residues: CASSQDRRMNTEAFF. DNA of the CDR3: TGTGCCAGCAGCCAAGATCGACGAATGAACACTGAAGCTTTCTTT.

The chain couples TRBV3-1 to TRBJ1-2; D ambiguous. The CDR3 is 12 residues long. Germline-derived CDR1 and CDR2 are LGHDT and YNNKEL (reference sequence). V gave up 2 bases and J gave up 7 bases, with 8 bases separating them. The CDR3 protein is CASSQMGLGYTF. CDR3 bases: TGTGCCAGCAGCCAAATGGGTCTTGGCTACACCTTC.

The sample holds a few counts of this clonotype. This chain uses TRBV7-8 with TRBJ2-1, with a tentative D call TRBD2 (6 bases). Trimming stripped 4 bases from V and 0 bases from J, with 16 bases between. The CDR3 covers 17 residues. Per germline, CDR1 SGHVS and CDR2 FQNEAQ. The CDR3 DNA reads as TGTGCCAGCAGCTACACGCTTAGCGGAAGCTCCTACAATGAGCAGTTCTTC. It codes for CASSYTLSGSSYNEQFF.

This rearrangement joins TRBV10-3 to TRBJ1-2; no clear D. Germline CDR1 reads ENHRY; CDR2 reads SYGVKD. Trimming cost V 6 bases and J 6 bases, with 17 bases left between them. This CDR3 is built from 14 residues. CDR3 bases: TGTGCCATCAGGATAAGCCCGTTTCAGGATGGCTACACCTTC. It yields the protein CAIRISPFQDGYTF.

This clonotype has at least ten counts. This sequence joins TRBV5-8 and TRBJ2-1, with 10 bases matching TRBD2. V was clipped by 5 bases and J by 8 bases; unmatched bases: 4. This CDR3 region has 13 residues. Looked up from germline, CDR1 is SGHTS and CDR2 is YDEGEE. This CDR3 reads CASRLAGAHEQFF. CDR3 in DNA: TGTGCCAGCAGGCTAGCGGGGGCCCATGAGCAGTTCTTC.